A single T cell receptor (beta chain) is shown here with its context. Its specificity is unknown. These data originate in a study of blood T cells in healthy people across ages. Study-level findings and limits: Whereas aged donors had fewer naive CD4+ cells, long-lived donors had more of them and higher diversity. Unsorted PBMCs prevented conclusive naive versus antigen-experienced comparison.

PCR was performed a second time for roughly 7 to 12 cycles using a sample-barcoded 5' primer and a J-beta primer mix. TCRdb called the 5' RACE reads again in MiXCR, with one record for every CDR3 protein. The table has around 850,000 distinct CDR3 sequences, 35% to 40% seen once; the top ten hold 10% to 15%. Sequenced input: blood. This receptor was identified in a man aged 18 to 29 in good health.

CDR3 amino acids: CASRPRPGNEQYF. CDR3 DNA sequence: TGTGCCAGCAGGCCCAGGCCCGGTAATGAGCAGTACTTC. The rearrangement links TRBV12-3 or TRBV12-4 to TRBJ2-7; the D is unclear. The V gene lost 6 bases and the J gene lost 7 bases, with 16 bases spanning the gap. The CDR3 contains 13 residues.